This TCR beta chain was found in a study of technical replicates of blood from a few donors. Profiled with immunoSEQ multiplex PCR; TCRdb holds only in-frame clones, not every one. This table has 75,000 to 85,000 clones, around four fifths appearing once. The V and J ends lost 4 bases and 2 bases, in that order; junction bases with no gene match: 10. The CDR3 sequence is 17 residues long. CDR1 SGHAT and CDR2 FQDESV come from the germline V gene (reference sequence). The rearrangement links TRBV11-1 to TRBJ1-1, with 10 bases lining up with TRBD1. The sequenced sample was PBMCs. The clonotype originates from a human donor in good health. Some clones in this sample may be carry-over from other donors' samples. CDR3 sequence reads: CASSSGTGVNVNTEAFF. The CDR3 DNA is TGTGCCAGCAGCTCCGGGACAGGGGTAAATGTCAACACTGAAGCTTTCTTT. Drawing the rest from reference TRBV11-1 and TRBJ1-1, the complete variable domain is EAEVAQSPRYKITEKSQAVAFWCDPISGHATLYWYRQILGQGPELLVQFQDESVVDDSQLPKDRFSAERLKGVDSTLKIQPAELGDSAMYLCASSSGTGVNVNTEAFFGQGTRLTVV.